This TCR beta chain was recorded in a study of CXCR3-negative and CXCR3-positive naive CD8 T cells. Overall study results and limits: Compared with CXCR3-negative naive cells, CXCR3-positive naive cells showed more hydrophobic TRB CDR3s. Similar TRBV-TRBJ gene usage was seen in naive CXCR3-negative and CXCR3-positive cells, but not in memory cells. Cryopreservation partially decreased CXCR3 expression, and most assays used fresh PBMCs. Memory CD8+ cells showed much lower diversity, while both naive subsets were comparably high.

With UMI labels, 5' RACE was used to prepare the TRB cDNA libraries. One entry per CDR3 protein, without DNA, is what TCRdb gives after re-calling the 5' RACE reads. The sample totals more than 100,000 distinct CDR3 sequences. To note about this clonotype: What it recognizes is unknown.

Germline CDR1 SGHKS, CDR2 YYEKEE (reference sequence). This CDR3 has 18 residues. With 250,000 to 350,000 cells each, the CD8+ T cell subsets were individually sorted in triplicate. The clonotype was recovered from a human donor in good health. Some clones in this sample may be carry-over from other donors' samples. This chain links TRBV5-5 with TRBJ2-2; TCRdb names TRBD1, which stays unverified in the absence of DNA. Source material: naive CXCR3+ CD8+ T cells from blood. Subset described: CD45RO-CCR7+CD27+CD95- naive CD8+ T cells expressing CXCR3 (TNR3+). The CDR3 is CASSDQLHDRSMTGELFF.